This T cell receptor (beta chain) was recorded in a study of shared clonotypes between healthy human individuals. Study-wide results and caveats: Non-shared clonotypes were found to have lower generation probabilities than the clonotypes that were shared by all four of the sorted-subset donors.

The donors were adults (healthy and HIV-negative) with no recent acute infections or vaccinations. The input for sorted-subset replicate PCRs was approximately 200 ng DNA, 25,000 to 35,000 T cell genomes. Profiling relied on immunoSEQ multiplex PCR, and the TCRdb table lists in-frame clones only, not all of them. The sample holds over 100,000 clones, 68% seen once. As to this clone: Its matching antigen is unknown.

The sample consisted of memory CD8+ T cells sorted from blood. Subset defined: CD45RO+ cells pooled with CCR7-negative TemRA cells. The origin of this receptor is a woman aged 25 to 39 in good health.

In nucleotides, the CDR3 is TGTGCCAGCAGCCAAGGGCTAGCGGGAGGTAGCTTCGTAACAGATACGCAGTATTTT. Protein sequence: CASSQGLAGGSFVTDTQYF. V gene TRBV4-2 combines with J gene TRBJ2-3; 11 bases are a match to TRBD2. The CDR3 runs to 19 residues. V lost 1 base, J lost 3 bases, and 12 bases stayed unmatched. The germline V gene has CDR1 LGHNA and CDR2 YNFKEQ.